The 18 T cell receptor beta chains given below trace back to one sample, sequenced in a study of blood T cell repertoires in COVID-19. Using immunoSEQ multiplex PCR, the repertoire was profiled, and TCRdb retains in-frame clones only, with some absent. The sample includes 150,000 to 200,000 clones, around 84% of them seen just once. The sequencing input was peripheral blood. The receptors were sampled from a man aged 25-45 years with active or convalescent COVID-19.

The rearrangement joins TRBV24-1 to TRBJ2-7; TRBD1 agrees at 7 bases. V dropped 7 bases and J dropped 6; count of bases not matched to a gene: 17. CDR1 KGHDR and CDR2 SFDVKD come from the germline V gene. There are 16 residues in the CDR3. The CDR3 coding sequence is TGTGCCACCAGCGAAAGACAGGGCGCGTATCGGCTCGAGCAGTACGTC. Translation gives CATSERQGAYRLEQYV.

CDR3 in DNA: TGTGCCAGCAGCCCGGGGACAGGGACGGAGACCCAGTACTTC. Protein sequence: CASSPGTGTETQYF. This chain uses TRBV11-2 with TRBJ2-5, with 9 bases matching TRBD1. V dropped 5 bases and J dropped 5; count of bases not matched to a gene: 6. CDR3 length: 14 residues. Per the germline V gene, CDR1 is SGHAT and CDR2 is FQNNGV.

The V gene is TRBV7-8, the J gene TRBJ2-7; perhaps TRBD2 as D (5 bases). The CDR3 has 13 amino acids. The V and J ends lost 7 bases and 5 bases respectively, with 15 bases between them. From germline, CDR1 is SGHVS and CDR2 FQNEAQ. CDR3 sequence (DNA): TGTGCCAGCACGATAGAGGTAGCGAACGAGCAGTACTTC. Amino acid sequence: CASTIEVANEQYF.

This clone was counted a single time. The chain has TRBV6-2 or TRBV6-3 and TRBJ2-7; D might be TRBD1 (6 bases). CDR1 and CDR2 from the germline V gene are MNHEY and SVGEGT. The CDR3 has 13 amino acids. V was pared by 6 bases and J by 3 bases, with 12 bases between. The CDR3: CASSYDRYYEQYF. The CDR3 DNA is TGTGCCAGCAGCTATGACAGGTACTACGAGCAGTACTTC.

This clone was found a few times. CDR3 sequence (DNA): TGTGCCAGCAGCTTGGAAACAGGGCAACAGCCCCAGCATTTT. Its translation is CASSLETGQQPQHF. The chain combines TRBV11-2 with TRBJ1-5; D perhaps matches TRBD1 (6 bases). Germline V CDR1 and CDR2: SGHAT, FQNNGV. This CDR3 has 14 residues. Trimming stripped 3 bases from V and 7 bases from J, with 13 bases between.

This chain's CDR3 is CASSFRGGEYGYTF. Here the CDR3 DNA reads TGTGCCAGCAGCTTTAGAGGGGGGGAATATGGCTACACCTTC. The V and J genes are TRBV7-9 and TRBJ1-2; tentatively, D is TRBD1 (6 bases). This CDR3 has 14 amino acids. Germline assignment: CDR1 SEHNR and CDR2 FQNEAQ (reference sequence). The V end was cut by 3 bases, the J end by 5 bases, with 13 bases between.

The rearrangement joins TRBV3-1 (or the pseudogene TRBV3-2) to TRBJ1-2; D remains unclear. Germline CDR1 and CDR2: LGHDT and YNNKEL (reference sequence). The germline V and J ends were trimmed by 0 bases and 0 bases, with 20 bases remaining between them. The CDR3 spans 19 residues. The CDR3 protein is CASSQDLGFGAGANYGYTF. The CDR3 DNA is TGTGCCAGCAGCCAAGATCTTGGATTTGGCGCAGGCGCTAACTATGGCTACACCTTC.

V is TRBV6-1 and J is TRBJ1-3; tentatively, D is TRBD1 (5 bases). Germline CDR1 is MNHNS and CDR2 is SASEGT. This CDR3 comprises 17 residues. The V and J ends lost 1 base and 0 bases respectively, with 13 bases between them. CDR3 bases: TGTGCCAGCAGTGAAGAGGGGATCGAAATCTCTGGAAACACCATATATTTT. It codes for CASSEEGIEISGNTIYF.

The V call is TRBV4-2, the J call TRBJ2-3, with TRBD1 matching 8 bases. With 6 bases clipped from V and 1 base from J, the junction kept 6 bases outside the gene matches. Germline lookup yields CDR1 LGHNA and CDR2 YNFKEQ. This CDR3 spans 15 amino acids. DNA of the CDR3: TGTGCCAGCAGAAGCCGGGGACAGGGCACAGATACGCAGTATTTT. The encoded protein is CASRSRGQGTDTQYF.

This clone was recorded only once. J is TRBJ1-3 and V is TRBV5-1; the D gene is possibly TRBD1 (5 bases). The CDR3 is 17 residues long. V was cut by 0 bases and J by 2 bases, with 15 bases left in between. CDR1 and CDR2 from the germline V gene are SGHRS and YFSETQ. The DNA for the CDR3 is TGCGCCAGCAGCTTGGGAATAGGGGAACAGGCTGGAAACACCATATATTTT. This sequence encodes CASSLGIGEQAGNTIYF.

This chain connects TRBV5-5 to TRBJ2-5, with 14 positions matching TRBD2. Trimming took 3 bases from V and 4 from J; bases not matched to a gene: 11. Germline V gives CDR1 SGHKS, CDR2 YYEKEE (reference sequence). The CDR3 consists of 18 residues. CDR3 sequence: CASSSRLAGGVGRETQYF. Here the CDR3 DNA reads TGTGCCAGCAGCTCCCGACTAGCGGGGGGGGTCGGGCGAGAGACCCAGTACTTC.

The chain recombines TRBV5-4 with TRBJ1-3; 11 bases are a match to TRBD1. J gave up 2 bases and V 5 bases, and 3 bases lay outside the gene matches. Germline V lookup: CDR1 SGHNT, CDR2 YYREEE (reference sequence). This CDR3 is 15 amino acids long. The chain's CDR3 is CASSSGQGAGNTIYF. The CDR3 coding sequence is TGTGCCAGCAGTTCGGGACAGGGGGCTGGAAACACCATATATTTT.

The chain combines TRBV5-5 with TRBJ2-7; TRBD2 is a possible D gene (5 bases). Germline V CDR1 and CDR2: SGHKS, YYEKEE (reference sequence). V shed 0 bases and J shed 4 bases, with 17 bases lying between them. The CDR3 extends over 16 amino acids. DNA of the CDR3: TGTGCCAGCAGCTTGGTCTCCGGATCCACGGGGTACGAGCAGTACGTC. Encoded protein: CASSLVSGSTGYEQYV.

This clone was seen a few times. V and J are TRBV18 and TRBJ1-1; no clear D gene. Germline V gene data show CDR1 as KGHSH and CDR2 as LQKENI. The V end lost 1 base, the J end lost 1 base, and 7 bases lay between the germline ends. This CDR3 is built from 14 residues. The chain's CDR3 is CASSPQPGNTEAFF. CDR3 nucleotide sequence: TGTGCCAGCTCACCACAGCCGGGGAACACTGAAGCTTTCTTT. Together with reference TRBV18 and TRBJ1-1, the CDR3 gives the full variable domain: NAGVMQNPRHLVRRRGQEARLRCSPMKGHSHVYWYRQLPEEGLKFMVYLQKENIIDESGMPKERFSAEFPKEGPSILRIQQVVRGDSAAYFCASSPQPGNTEAFFGQGTRLTVV.

The gene calls are TRBV6-7 and TRBJ2-2, with 11 nucleotides matching TRBD2. TRBV6-7 is an open reading frame, and its role is uncertain. V was pared by 3 bases and J by 2 bases, with 5 bases of the junction left unmatched. CDR3 length: 17 amino acids. CDR3 amino acids: CASSYQRLAGNTGELFF. CDR3 sequence (DNA): TGTGCCAGCAGTTATCAAAGACTAGCGGGAAACACCGGGGAGCTGTTTTTT.

The chain employs TRBV10-2 and TRBJ1-6; D perhaps matches TRBD1 (6 bases). The CDR3 runs 13 residues. The V and J ends lost 3 bases and 8 bases respectively, with 8 bases between them. Germline V gene data show CDR1 as WSHSY and CDR2 as SAAADI. The DNA for the CDR3 is TGCGCCAGCAGTGACAGGGGTGATTCACCCCTCCACTTT. Protein: CASSDRGDSPLHF.

The genes are TRBV2 and TRBJ2-2, with D possibly TRBD1 on 6 matching bases. Per the germline V gene, CDR1 is SNHLY and CDR2 is FYNNEI. This CDR3 region has 13 residues. V was clipped by 7 bases and J by 6 bases, with 12 bases between them. The CDR3 region has the DNA TGTGCCAGCACAGGGGAGCCCGCCGGGGAGCTGTTTTTT. Amino acid sequence: CASTGEPAGELFF.

This CDR3 is CASSQDVSGSLSNQPQHF. In nucleotides, the CDR3 is TGCGCCAGCAGCCAAGATGTTAGCGGGTCCCTTAGCAATCAGCCCCAGCATTTT. V usage is TRBV4-1 and J usage is TRBJ1-5, with D unresolved. Germline assignment: CDR1 MGHRA and CDR2 YSYEKL. The CDR3 sequence is 18 residues long. The V end lost 0 bases, the J end lost 0 bases, and 15 bases lay between the germline ends.